Shown below are 30 T cell receptor beta chains from a single sample sequenced in a study. TCRdb recomputed calls from the RT-PCR reads with MiXCR, one row per CDR3 protein. The profile shows about 700,000 distinct CDR3 sequences, 13% to 15% of them singletons. Material for sequencing was memory CD4+ T cells from blood. These receptors came from a female donor in good health, serving as a healthy control.

This clonotype occurred many times. This sequence joins TRBV6-5 and TRBJ2-2; D is unresolved. V was shortened by 8 bases and J by 5 bases, with 12 bases between the two germline ends. Germline V gene lookup returns CDR1 MNHEY and CDR2 SVGAGI. The CDR3 spans 13 residues. CDR3 sequence reads: CASSPGVTGELFF. Written as DNA, the CDR3 is TGTGCCAGCTCCCCCGGAGTTACCGGGGAGCTGTTTTTT.

The chain couples TRBV10-3 to TRBJ1-3; weak D call: TRBD1 (5 bases). The CDR3 is made up of 15 amino acids. The germline V and J ends were trimmed by 6 bases and 0 bases, with 12 bases remaining between them. Germline-derived CDR1 and CDR2 are ENHRY and SYGVKD. The DNA of the CDR3 is TGTGCCATCAGACCGGACACGAGCTCTGGAAACACCATATATTTT. It yields the protein CAIRPDTSSGNTIYF.

For the CDR3, the DNA is TGTGCCAGCAGCTTAAAGCTAGCGGGAGACCCCAGCTCCTACAATGAGCAGTTCTTC. Translated, it gives CASSLKLAGDPSSYNEQFF. The genes are TRBV7-2 and TRBJ2-1; 10 nucleotides align to TRBD2. Looked up from germline, CDR1 is SGHTA and CDR2 is FQGNSA. The trim removed 2 bases at V and 0 bases at J, leaving 10 bases unmatched. CDR3 size: 19 residues.

This clonotype was seen a handful of times. This chain links TRBV11-2 with TRBJ1-5, with TRBD1 matching over 8 bases. Germline CDR1 SGHAT, CDR2 FQNNGV. V was clipped by 4 bases and J by 7 bases; unmatched bases: 6. The CDR3 runs to 14 residues. The CDR3 spells CASSSMTGDQPQHF. The CDR3 DNA reads TGTGCCAGCAGCTCAATGACAGGGGACCAGCCCCAGCATTTT.

With regard to this clonotype: The germline gene is not matched at one end of the junction; a read error may be the cause. J is TRBJ2-3 and V is TRBV7-7, with D possibly being TRBD2 (5 bases). The length of the CDR3 is 14 residues. The germline CDR1 and CDR2 sequences are SSHAT and FNYEAQ (reference sequence). The CDR3 DNA sequence: TGTGCTAGCAGTCCAACTAGAACTTCAAATACGCAGTATTTT. Translation gives CASSPTRTSNTQYF.

The J gene is TRBJ2-5, the V gene TRBV5-1; the match to TRBD2 covers 7 bases. Germline CDR1 and CDR2: SGHRS and YFSETQ. The CDR3 contains 15 residues. Trimming removed 4 bases from V and 0 bases from J; junction bases left unmatched: 6. The CDR3 DNA sequence: TGCGCCAGCAGCCCTATGGGGGGGTACCAAGAGACCCAGTACTTC. As protein: CASSPMGGYQETQYF.

The chain is built from TRBV27 and TRBJ2-1, with D possibly TRBD2 on 6 matching bases. From germline, CDR1 is MNHEY and CDR2 SMNVEV (reference sequence). The CDR3 consists of 15 residues. Deletions cut 8 bases from V and 7 bases from J, with 21 bases between. CDR3: CASGDRDSFTNEQFF. The CDR3 DNA is TGTGCCAGCGGGGACCGGGACTCGTTTACAAATGAGCAGTTCTTC.

This chain connects TRBV7-7 to TRBJ2-2; TRBD1 matches at 8 bases. V trimming: 9 bases; J trimming: 5 bases; junction bases outside the gene matches: 8. The CDR3 sequence is 14 residues long. Germline CDR1 is SSHAT and CDR2 is FNYEAQ (reference sequence). The CDR3 DNA reads TGTGCCAGTGCCGGACAGGGAAGTACCGGGGAGCTGTTTTTT. Its translation is CASAGQGSTGELFF.

In this sample, this clonotype turned up many times. The chain has TRBV5-6 and TRBJ1-2; 9 nucleotides match TRBD1. J was trimmed by 7 bases and V by 4 bases; bases with no gene match: 11. Germline V lookup: CDR1 SGHDT, CDR2 YYEEEE. This CDR3 region has 15 residues. Written as DNA, the CDR3 is TGTGCCAGCAGCACCCGGACAGGGGCAAGTGGTGGCTACACCTTC. Protein sequence: CASSTRTGASGGYTF.

This clonotype was observed a single time. V and J are TRBV5-1 and TRBJ1-4; D is undetermined. Per the germline V gene, CDR1 is SGHRS and CDR2 is YFSETQ. This CDR3 contains 13 residues. V was pared by 5 bases and J by 5 bases, with 10 bases between. CDR3 DNA: TGCGCCAGCAGAGGGTCAGAGAATGAAAAACTGTTTTTT. Encoded protein: CASRGSENEKLFF. The full variable domain, completed using reference TRBV5-1 and TRBJ1-4, is KAGVTQTPRYLIKTRGQQVTLSCSPISGHRSVSWYQQTPGQGLQFLFEYFSETQRNKGNFPGRFSGRQFSNSRSEMNVSTLELGDSALYLCASRGSENEKLFFGSGTQLSVL.

There are a few counts of this clonotype. The rearrangement uses TRBV7-9 and TRBJ1-2; 9 nucleotides line up with TRBD1. The germline V gene encodes CDR1 SEHNR and CDR2 FQNEAQ (reference sequence). The V and J ends lost 4 bases and 4 bases, in that order; junction bases with no gene match: 7. CDR3 length: 15 residues. The chain's CDR3 is CASSYRDRDSYGYTF. In nucleotides, the CDR3 is TGTGCCAGCAGCTACCGGGACAGGGATAGCTATGGCTACACCTTC.

The rearrangement links TRBV20-1 to TRBJ2-3; 7 bases match TRBD1. The germline gives CDR1 DFQATT, CDR2 SNEGSKA (reference sequence). After removal of 7 bases from V and 2 bases from J, the junction contained 9 bases not matched to a gene. The CDR3 is made up of 14 amino acids. The CDR3 is CSVRGSANTDTQYF. The CDR3 nucleotides read TGCAGTGTCAGGGGGTCGGCTAACACAGATACGCAGTATTTT.

This clonotype was picked up a small number of times. The chain has TRBV12-3 or TRBV12-4 and TRBJ2-2; TRBD1 might be the D (6 bases). The germline V and J ends were trimmed by 5 bases and 8 bases, with 12 bases remaining between them. There are 13 residues in the CDR3. CDR3 residues: CASSDRQAGELFF. CDR3 DNA sequence: TGTGCCAGCAGTGACCGACAGGCTGGGGAGCTGTTTTTT.

This clonotype was seen many times. V gene TRBV20-1 combines with J gene TRBJ2-7; D is ambiguous. There are 12 residues in the CDR3. Looked up from germline, CDR1 is DFQATT and CDR2 is SNEGSKA (reference sequence). Trimming cost V 3 bases and J 3 bases, with 9 bases left between them. CDR3 region: CSASASVYEQYF. CDR3 bases: TGCAGTGCTAGCGCGTCTGTCTACGAGCAGTACTTC.

V and J are TRBV3-1 and TRBJ2-7; D call uncertain. This CDR3 comprises 16 residues. V shed 1 base and J shed 0 bases, with 13 bases lying between them. The germline CDR1 and CDR2 sequences are LGHDT and YNNKEL (reference sequence). The CDR3: CASSQVSGVLSYEQYF. CDR3 coding DNA: TGTGCCAGCAGCCAAGTTTCCGGAGTTCTCTCCTACGAGCAGTACTTC.

The sample holds many counts of this clonotype. The rearrangement links TRBV7-9 to TRBJ2-1; TRBD2 matches at 10 bases. CDR1 is SEHNR and CDR2 is FQNEAQ in the germline V gene (reference sequence). V was clipped by 6 bases and J by 7 bases; unmatched bases: 24. This CDR3 has 20 residues. The DNA for the CDR3 is TGTGCCAGCAGGCCCGACTCGGGACTGAGGACTAGCGGTCGAAGTAATGAGCAGTTCTTC. This codes for CASRPDSGLRTSGRSNEQFF.

J is TRBJ2-1 and V is TRBV3-1, with 7 bases aligning to TRBD1. The V gene's germline CDR1 is LGHDT and CDR2 YNNKEL (reference sequence). Losses at the gene ends were 1 base for V and 9 bases for J; bases not matched to a gene: 9. CDR3 length: 15 residues. The CDR3 DNA reads as TGTGCCAGCAGCCAAGGTCGGGCAGGGGGTCCTGAGCAGTTCTTC. It is translated as CASSQGRAGGPEQFF.

This chain uses TRBV5-1 with TRBJ2-2; D might be TRBD2 (7 bases). The CDR3 is 15 residues long. Germline CDR1 reads SGHRS; CDR2 reads YFSETQ. V was pared by 0 bases and J by 5 bases, with 11 bases between. CDR3 loop: CASSLEQGGTGELFF. CDR3 coding DNA: TGCGCCAGCAGCTTGGAACAGGGAGGGACCGGGGAGCTGTTTTTT.

The chain employs TRBV7-2 and TRBJ2-1; the D gene is possibly TRBD2 (6 bases). This CDR3 has 14 amino acids. Deletions cut 4 bases from V and 4 bases from J, with 11 bases between. Germline CDR1 reads SGHTA; CDR2 reads FQGNSA. CDR3 nucleotides: TGTGCCAGCAGCTCTCCGGGACTGTACAATGAGCAGTTCTTC. Its translation: CASSSPGLYNEQFF.

At least ten counts were recorded for this clonotype. This sequence joins TRBV27 and TRBJ2-3, with 8 bases fitting TRBD2. V was clipped by 6 bases and J by 1 base; unmatched bases: 3. The V gene's germline CDR1 is MNHEY and CDR2 SMNVEV (reference sequence). The CDR3 consists of 14 residues. The CDR3 loop reads CASRLTSGTDTQYF. In nucleotides, the CDR3 is TGTGCCAGCAGACTGACTAGCGGCACAGATACGCAGTATTTT.

The V call is TRBV6-2 or TRBV6-3, the J call TRBJ2-5; 7 nucleotides line up with TRBD2. After removal of 0 bases from V and 3 bases from J, the junction contained 7 bases not matched to a gene. From germline, CDR1 is MNHEY and CDR2 SVGEGT. The length of the CDR3 is 16 residues. The CDR3 bases are TGTGCCAGCAGTTACTCGAAGGCTAGCGGAAAAGAGACCCAGTACTTC. Translating it yields CASSYSKASGKETQYF.

This clonotype showed up just a few times. The chain joins TRBV18 to TRBJ1-2, with D tentatively TRBD1 (6 bases). CDR3 length: 14 amino acids. V was pared by 5 bases and J by 2 bases, with 12 bases between. Germline V gives CDR1 KGHSH, CDR2 LQKENI. The CDR3 is CASSTGTSNYGYTF. CDR3 bases: TGTGCCAGCTCAACAGGGACCTCCAACTATGGCTACACCTTC.

The chain recombines TRBV12-3 or TRBV12-4 with TRBJ1-2, with D uncertain. Deletions cut 3 bases from V and 2 bases from J, with 13 bases between. The CDR3 is 15 amino acids. Written as DNA, the CDR3 is TGTGCCAGCAGTTTCACGCCGGGAACAAACTATGGCTACACCTTC. It translates to CASSFTPGTNYGYTF.

This clonotype was found a few times. In nucleotides, the CDR3 is TGTGCCACCAGCAGAGTCAGCTATGGCTACACCTTC. This translates into CATSRVSYGYTF. The chain joins TRBV15 to TRBJ1-2; D remains ambiguous. The germline V gene has CDR1 LNHNV and CDR2 YYDKDF (reference sequence). With 1 base removed from V and 4 bases from J, the gap between germline ends came to 4 bases. The CDR3 spans 12 residues.

This clonotype came up a few times. This chain links TRBV11-2 with TRBJ2-3; tentatively, D is TRBD1 (5 bases). Germline V gene lookup returns CDR1 SGHAT and CDR2 FQNNGV. The CDR3 is 15 residues long. V was shortened by 1 base and J by 8 bases, with 16 bases between the two germline ends. In DNA, the CDR3 is TGTGCCAGCAGCTTAGGGGGCTCGCAGCCAGGTACGCAGTATTTT. Protein sequence: CASSLGGSQPGTQYF.

The chain joins TRBV11-2 to TRBJ2-2; no definite D call. Germline CDR1 SGHAT, CDR2 FQNNGV. CDR3 length: 14 residues. Between the trimmed V and J ends, which lost 4 bases and 4 bases, there was a span of 10 bases. The CDR3 DNA sequence: TGTGCCAGCAGCTCGCCCCCGCTCACCGGGGAGCTGTTTTTT. Translated: CASSSPPLTGELFF.

The V call is TRBV7-2, the J call TRBJ1-1, with D maybe TRBD1 (6 bases). V lost 5 bases to trimming and J lost 5 bases, with 15 bases between them. Germline CDR1 is SGHTA and CDR2 is FQGNSA. CDR3 length: 14 amino acids. CDR3 residues: CASSVDRIWTEAFF. CDR3 DNA sequence: TGTGCCAGCAGCGTCGACAGGATTTGGACTGAAGCTTTCTTT.

The rearrangement joins TRBV18 to TRBJ2-5, with D perhaps TRBD1 (5 bases). V lost 0 bases to trimming and J lost 4 bases, with 9 bases between them. The length of the CDR3 is 14 residues. Germline CDR1 KGHSH, CDR2 LQKENI. CDR3 residues: CASSPPIGAETQYF. Here the CDR3 DNA reads TGTGCCAGCTCACCACCGATAGGGGCAGAGACCCAGTACTTC.

The table lists this clonotype with a few counts. V is TRBV20-1 and J is TRBJ2-7; perhaps TRBD2 as D (5 bases). This CDR3 has 15 amino acids. V lost 4 bases and J lost 3, with 19 bases in between. The germline V gene encodes CDR1 DFQATT and CDR2 SNEGSKA (reference sequence). The CDR3 DNA reads as TGCAGTGCTATAGGGCTTTCAGCGGCACTCTACGAGCAGTACTTC. Its translation is CSAIGLSAALYEQYF.

Details on this clonotype: Germline and junction disagree at one end, which may indicate a read error. The chain links TRBV29-1 to TRBJ1-1, with no clear D. The germline gives CDR1 SQVTM, CDR2 ANQGSEA. This CDR3 is built from 11 residues. CDR3: CSVRMNTKAFF. The CDR3 DNA reads TGCAGCGTGAGGATGAACACTAAAGCTTTCTTT.